Below, 32 T cell receptor beta chains from the same sample are listed, as sequenced in a study of control samples from healthy donors and cancer patients (dated by TCRdb to between 2020 and 2021). Receptors were amplified or captured by the immunoSEQ multiplex PCR assay. TCRdb took this table from immuneACCESS and kept in-frame rearrangements with V and J called. Such tables lack part of the clones; where checked against another copy, unresolved V genes explain under half of the gap, and the rest is unexplained. A total of around 130,000 clones appear in this sample, approximately 91% of them only once. About 3.2% of the sample lies in the top ten. Sequenced material: blood. These receptors all come from a man aged 45-65 years in good health.

Regarding this clone: In the same sample, other DNA sequences code for this CDR3. The chain carries TRBV4-1 and TRBJ2-1; 10 nucleotides match TRBD2. The length of the CDR3 is 15 residues. After removal of 1 base from V and 4 bases from J, the junction contained 1 base not matched to a gene. Germline CDR1 and CDR2: MGHRA and YSYEKL. CDR3 DNA sequence: TGCGCCAGCAGCCAAGGACTAGCGGGTTACAATGAGCAGTTCTTC. Its protein product is CASSQGLAGYNEQFF.

The V gene is TRBV9, the J gene TRBJ1-1; perhaps TRBD1 as D (6 bases). The CDR3 sequence is 13 residues long. V was shortened by 4 bases and J by 6 bases, with 13 bases between the two germline ends. CDR1 SGDLS and CDR2 YYNGEE come from the germline V gene. The CDR3 loop reads CASSLGGSAEAFF. The CDR3 coding sequence is TGTGCCAGCAGCTTAGGGGGGAGCGCTGAAGCTTTCTTT.

The V gene is TRBV27, the J gene TRBJ1-2; D gene uncertain. From germline, CDR1 is MNHEY and CDR2 SMNVEV (reference sequence). CDR3 length: 13 amino acids. Trimming cost V 4 bases and J 8 bases, with 14 bases left between them. The CDR3 DNA reads TGTGCCAGCAGTTCCCGGGGTCTCGGAGGCTACACCTTC. It is translated as CASSSRGLGGYTF.

J is TRBJ1-5 and V is TRBV19; D remains ambiguous. In germline, CDR1 is LNHDA, CDR2 SQIVND (reference sequence). This CDR3 spans 15 amino acids. Trimming cost V 3 bases and J 7 bases, with 16 bases left between them. The CDR3, as DNA: TGTGCCAGTAGTATGTTAATGCCCATAGGGCAGCCCCAGCATTTT. Its translation: CASSMLMPIGQPQHF.

The chain combines TRBV28 with TRBJ1-5; D gene unclear. Germline V lookup: CDR1 MDHEN, CDR2 SYDVKM. The length of the CDR3 is 14 residues. Trimming cost V 7 bases and J 2 bases, with 12 bases left between them. CDR3 protein: CASNFIQGNQPQHF. Here the CDR3 DNA reads TGTGCCAGCAACTTTATCCAGGGCAATCAGCCCCAGCATTTT.

The genes are TRBV27 and TRBJ1-6, with 12 bases fitting TRBD1. Per germline, CDR1 MNHEY and CDR2 SMNVEV (reference sequence). The CDR3 extends over 18 amino acids. Losses at the gene ends were 8 bases for V and 6 bases for J; bases not matched to a gene: 14. The CDR3 here is CASSKGSGQGAGNSPLHF. CDR3 nucleotides: TGTGCCAGCTCTAAAGGGTCGGGACAGGGGGCAGGTAATTCACCCCTCCACTTT.

The chain employs TRBV19 and TRBJ1-4; D gene unclear. This CDR3 region has 14 residues. Trimming shortened V by 8 bases and J by 7 bases, and 17 bases separated the two germline ends. Germline values: CDR1 LNHDA, CDR2 SQIVND (reference sequence). For the CDR3, the DNA is TGTGCCAGTGGAACTACAAATAGAGGTGAAAAACTGTTTTTT. Translated, it gives CASGTTNRGEKLFF. Combining the CDR3 with reference TRBV19 and TRBJ1-4 gives the whole variable domain DGGITQSPKYLFRKEGQNVTLSCEQNLNHDAMYWYRQDPGQGLRLIYYSQIVNDFQKGDIAEGYSVSREKKESFPLTVTSAQKNPTAFYLCASGTTNRGEKLFFGSGTQLSVL.

The chain carries TRBV5-4 and TRBJ2-1; D gene unclear. The CDR3 is made up of 12 amino acids. The V gene's germline CDR1 is SGHNT and CDR2 YYREEE (reference sequence). V dropped 4 bases and J dropped 1 base, with 3 bases sitting between them. CDR3 DNA sequence: TGTGCCAGCAGCCCATCCTACAATGAGCAGTTCTTC. Its protein is CASSPSYNEQFF.

The chain employs TRBV7-9 and TRBJ2-5; unclear D gene. This CDR3 comprises 14 residues. V lost 0 bases and J lost 4, with 9 bases in between. Germline loops: CDR1 SEHNR, CDR2 FQNEAQ (reference sequence). The CDR3 sequence is CASSLASVGETQYF. The CDR3 region has the DNA TGTGCCAGCAGCTTAGCGTCGGTAGGAGAGACCCAGTACTTC.

The rearrangement uses TRBV25-1 and TRBJ1-3; the match to TRBD1 covers 8 bases. The CDR3 runs 11 residues. Germline assignment: CDR1 MGHDK and CDR2 SYGVNS. V lost 1 base to trimming and J lost 14 bases; unmatched junction nucleotides: 1. The CDR3 region is CASSESQGVYF. The CDR3 DNA reads as TGTGCCAGCAGTGAATCACAGGGGGTATATTTT. The full variable domain, with the rest looked up from reference TRBV25-1 and TRBJ1-3, is EADIYQTPRYLVIGTGKKITLECSQTMGHDKMYWYQQDPGMELHLIHYSYGVNSTEKGDLSSESTVSRIRTEHFPLTLESARPSHTSQYLCASSESQGVYFGEGSWLTVV.

The gene calls are TRBV5-1 and TRBJ1-1; D might be TRBD1 (6 bases). Germline V lookup: CDR1 SGHRS, CDR2 YFSETQ. This CDR3 is built from 14 residues. V lost 5 bases and J 2 bases, leaving 13 bases between the germline ends. The CDR3 nucleotides read TGCGCCAGCAGACACAGGGTTGGAAACACTGAAGCTTTCTTT. Its protein is CASRHRVGNTEAFF.

This clone appeared a few times. This chain connects TRBV7-3 to TRBJ2-7; no reliable D call. The V end lost 6 bases, the J end lost 6 bases, and 18 bases lay between the germline ends. Germline V CDR1 and CDR2: SGHTA, FQGTGA. The CDR3 consists of 14 residues. CDR3 region: CASSPQPSLGEQYF. The DNA for the CDR3 is TGTGCCAGCAGTCCTCAGCCCAGTTTGGGCGAGCAGTACTTC.

This clone came up a few times. The rearrangement links TRBV12-3 or TRBV12-4 to TRBJ2-7; D gene unclear. There are 13 residues in the CDR3. V dropped 3 bases and J dropped 7 bases, with 13 bases sitting between them. The CDR3 loop reads CASSLLDGVEQYF. In nucleotides, the CDR3 is TGTGCCAGCAGTTTGCTAGACGGTGTAGAGCAGTACTTC.

V gene TRBV10-3 combines with J gene TRBJ2-2; no firm D call. Germline CDR1 reads ENHRY; CDR2 reads SYGVKD. The V end was cut by 8 bases, the J end by 0 bases, with 7 bases between. The CDR3 extends over 13 amino acids. CDR3 coding DNA: TGTGCCATCGCAGAAACGAACACCGGGGAGCTGTTTTTT. Amino acids: CAIAETNTGELFF.

V gene TRBV10-1 combines with J gene TRBJ2-3; 10 bases align to TRBD2. Trimming cost V 2 bases and J 4 bases; bases outside gene matches: 3. Germline V gene lookup returns CDR1 WNHNN and CDR2 SYGVQD (reference sequence). The CDR3 consists of 15 residues. The CDR3: CASSEGLAGADTQYF. The CDR3 DNA reads TGCGCCAGCAGTGAGGGCCTAGCGGGGGCAGATACGCAGTATTTT.

The chain combines TRBV11-2 with TRBJ1-4; D gene uncertain. Trimming took off 0 bases at V and 3 bases at J, with 8 bases between the two ends. The CDR3 length is 15 residues. From germline, CDR1 is SGHAT and CDR2 FQNNGV. This CDR3 reads CASSLEWVPNEKLFF. The CDR3 DNA reads as TGTGCCAGCAGCTTAGAGTGGGTTCCTAATGAAAAACTGTTTTTT.

This chain uses TRBV6-5 with TRBJ1-3; D possibly corresponds to TRBD1 (5 bases). V lost 5 bases and J 7 bases, leaving 18 bases between the germline ends. The germline V gene encodes CDR1 MNHEY and CDR2 SVGAGI. The CDR3 has 15 amino acids. This chain's CDR3 is CASSTISGFPNTIYF. DNA of the CDR3: TGTGCCAGCAGTACTATTTCAGGGTTTCCGAACACCATATATTTT.

The CDR3 is CASSPPGGNQPQHF. CDR3 bases: TGTGCCAGCAGCCCCCCAGGGGGCAATCAGCCCCAGCATTTT. The V and J genes are TRBV28 and TRBJ1-5, with D perhaps TRBD1 (6 bases). Trimming removed 6 bases from V and 2 bases from J, with 11 bases in between. The length of the CDR3 is 14 residues. The germline CDR1 and CDR2 sequences are MDHEN and SYDVKM. Supplemented by reference TRBV28 and TRBJ1-5, the full variable domain reads DVKVTQSSRYLVKRTGEKVFLECVQDMDHENMFWYRQDPGLGLRLIYFSYDVKMKEKGDIPEGYSVSREKKERFSLILESASTNQTSMYLCASSPPGGNQPQHFGDGTRLSIL.

The chain couples TRBV19 to TRBJ2-3; 9 positions agree with TRBD2. The CDR3 spans 16 residues. The germline gives CDR1 LNHDA, CDR2 SQIVND (reference sequence). Losses at the gene ends were 3 bases for V and 6 bases for J; bases not matched to a gene: 10. The CDR3 loop reads CASSIGVLAGMDTQYF. CDR3 nucleotides: TGTGCCAGTAGTATTGGGGTCCTAGCGGGGATGGATACGCAGTATTTT.

The chain links TRBV27 to TRBJ2-1, with 7 bases fitting TRBD1. Per the germline V gene, CDR1 is MNHEY and CDR2 is SMNVEV (reference sequence). The CDR3 is 14 amino acids. V shed 5 bases, J shed 0 bases, and the junction held 1 base outside the gene matches. The chain's CDR3 is CASSRQGSYNEQFF. As DNA, the CDR3 is TGTGCCAGCAGTAGACAGGGCTCCTACAATGAGCAGTTCTTC.

The CDR3 spells CSASPYGRETYGYTF. CDR3 DNA sequence: TGCAGCGCCAGCCCATACGGACGGGAAACCTATGGCTACACCTTC. The chain uses TRBV29-1 and TRBJ1-2; D gene ambiguous. The CDR3 is 15 residues long. V was trimmed by 7 bases and J by 4 bases, leaving 22 bases between them. Germline loops: CDR1 SQVTM, CDR2 ANQGSEA.

The chain carries TRBV5-1 and TRBJ2-7; 8 nucleotides align to TRBD1. CDR3 length: 15 residues. The germline gives CDR1 SGHRS, CDR2 YFSETQ. Losses at the gene ends were 1 base for V and 2 bases for J; bases not matched to a gene: 5. CDR3: CASSLPPTGAYEQYF. The CDR3, as DNA: TGCGCCAGCAGCTTGCCCCCGACAGGGGCCTACGAGCAGTACTTC.

This clone was found once. The chain couples TRBV6-2 or TRBV6-3 to TRBJ2-1; 8 bases are shared with TRBD1. Trimming cost V 4 bases and J 5 bases; bases outside gene matches: 13. The CDR3 contains 17 residues. Germline CDR1 and CDR2: MNHEY and SVGEGT. The CDR3 DNA reads TGTGCCAGCAGTTCGAACCTACGGGACAGGCGCAACAATGAGCAGTTCTTC. Its translation is CASSSNLRDRRNNEQFF.

The rearrangement joins TRBV24-1 to TRBJ2-5; the D gene is possibly TRBD1 (6 bases). CDR1 KGHDR and CDR2 SFDVKD come from the germline V gene. The CDR3 runs to 17 residues. V lost 4 bases and J lost 4, with 21 bases in between. CDR3 coding DNA: TGTGCCACCAGTGACCCCTCCGGGGCAGGGGTACGAGAGACCCAGTACTTC. Translated, it gives CATSDPSGAGVRETQYF.

The chain employs TRBV7-9 and TRBJ2-7, with 7 bases aligning to TRBD1. Germline loops: CDR1 SEHNR, CDR2 FQNEAQ (reference sequence). This CDR3 has 14 amino acids. Trimming at V came to 5 bases and at J to 3 bases, leaving 7 bases not matched to a gene. The CDR3 region is CASSPRTGFYEQYF. The CDR3 DNA reads TGTGCCAGCAGCCCACGGACAGGCTTCTACGAGCAGTACTTC.

The count of this clone is one. The chain recombines TRBV20-1 with TRBJ1-1; D is undetermined. The CDR3 loop spans 11 amino acids. CDR1 and CDR2 from the germline V gene are DFQATT and SNEGSKA (reference sequence). In nucleotides, the CDR3 is TGCAGAGCGGGCACCAACACTGAAGCTTTCTTT. This sequence encodes CRAGTNTEAFF.

The chain is built from TRBV12-3 or TRBV12-4 and TRBJ1-4; TRBD1 might be the D (5 bases). V lost 5 bases, J lost 8 bases, and 9 bases lay in between. This CDR3 has 12 amino acids. The CDR3 coding sequence is TGTGCCAGCAGTCTCAGGGCCGAAAAACTGTTTTTT. Its protein product is CASSLRAEKLFF.

The J gene is TRBJ2-2, the V gene TRBV7-3; no clear D gene. CDR1 SGHTA and CDR2 FQGTGA come from the germline V gene. The length of the CDR3 is 12 residues. V was shortened by 2 bases and J by 5 bases, with 3 bases between the two germline ends. The chain's CDR3 is CASSLGTGELFF. In nucleotides, the CDR3 is TGTGCCAGCAGCTTAGGTACCGGGGAGCTGTTTTTT.

V and J are TRBV13 and TRBJ2-7, with TRBD1 matching over 9 bases. V lost 0 bases to trimming and J lost 6 bases; unmatched junction nucleotides: 6. From germline, CDR1 is PRHDT and CDR2 FYEKMQ (reference sequence). The CDR3 covers 15 residues. CDR3 nucleotide sequence: TGTGCCAGCAGCTTAGGAGGGACAGGGAAAAGCGAGCAGTACTTC. It specifies CASSLGGTGKSEQYF.

This rearrangement joins TRBV5-1 to TRBJ1-1; D perhaps matches TRBD1 (6 bases). The V end was cut by 4 bases, the J end by 2 bases, with 21 bases between. The CDR3 extends over 17 amino acids. Germline V gene lookup returns CDR1 SGHRS and CDR2 YFSETQ. Here the CDR3 DNA reads TGCGCCAGCAGCAAGACTTACAGGGAGGCCAGAAACACTGAAGCTTTCTTT. It yields the protein CASSKTYREARNTEAFF.

This chain links TRBV10-1 with TRBJ2-2, with a possible D match to TRBD2 (6 bases). V was pared by 4 bases and J by 2 bases, with 11 bases between. Germline V gene sequence: CDR1 WNHNN, CDR2 SYGVQD (reference sequence). The CDR3 is 15 amino acids. The CDR3 is CASSVRRDNTGELFF. The CDR3 bases are TGCGCCAGCAGTGTGCGGCGGGACAACACCGGGGAGCTGTTTTTT.

The chain couples TRBV5-1 to TRBJ2-2; 10 bases align to TRBD1. Germline V CDR1 and CDR2: SGHRS, YFSETQ. This CDR3 has 14 residues. Trimming at V came to 9 bases and at J to 6 bases, leaving 8 bases not matched to a gene. The CDR3 nucleotides are TGCGCCACCGGGACAGGGGATGGGGCCGGGGAGCTGTTTTTT. Encoded protein: CATGTGDGAGELFF.